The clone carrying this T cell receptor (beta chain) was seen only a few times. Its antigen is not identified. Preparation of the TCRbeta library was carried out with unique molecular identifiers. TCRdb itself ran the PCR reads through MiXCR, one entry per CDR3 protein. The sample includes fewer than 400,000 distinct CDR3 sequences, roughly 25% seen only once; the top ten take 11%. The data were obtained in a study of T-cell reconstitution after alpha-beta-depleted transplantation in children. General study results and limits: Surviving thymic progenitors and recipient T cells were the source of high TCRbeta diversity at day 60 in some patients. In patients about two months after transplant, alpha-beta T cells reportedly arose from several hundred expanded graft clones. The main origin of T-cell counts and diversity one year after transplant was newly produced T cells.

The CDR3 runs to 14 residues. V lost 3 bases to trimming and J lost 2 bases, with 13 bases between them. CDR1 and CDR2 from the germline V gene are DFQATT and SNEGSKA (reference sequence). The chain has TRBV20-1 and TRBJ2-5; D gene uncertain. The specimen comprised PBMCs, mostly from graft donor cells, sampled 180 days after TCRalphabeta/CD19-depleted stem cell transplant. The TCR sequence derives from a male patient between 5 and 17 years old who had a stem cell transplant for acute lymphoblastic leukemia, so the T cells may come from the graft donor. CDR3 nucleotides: TGCAGTGCTAGTCAATCGGTACGACAAGAGACCCAGTACTTC. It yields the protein CSASQSVRQETQYF.